The 18 T cell receptor beta chains presented below share a single source sample, sequenced in a study of T cell responses to AZD1222 COVID-19 vaccine. Produced via immunoSEQ multiplex PCR; TCRdb's table is partial and in-frame only. This sample carries about 180,000 clones, around 90% of them seen once, and the ten largest clones take more than 1.5%. This material consisted of peripheral blood, taken 28 days after the second AZD1222 dose. The receptors were sampled from an adult who received the AZD1222 COVID-19 vaccine.

Written as DNA, the CDR3 is TGTGCCAGCAACGGCGGTAGCTCTGGGGCCAACGTCCTGACTTTC. It codes for CASNGGSSGANVLTF. V is TRBV6-5 and J is TRBJ2-6, with no clear D. The CDR3 loop spans 15 amino acids. V lost 7 bases to trimming and J lost 0 bases, with 10 bases between them. CDR1 and CDR2 from the germline V gene are MNHEY and SVGAGI.

The chain uses TRBV11-1 and TRBJ2-3, with D possibly matching TRBD2 (6 bases). V was shortened by 1 base and J by 5 bases, with 10 bases between the two germline ends. The CDR3 is 14 residues long. Germline-derived CDR1 and CDR2 are SGHAT and FQDESV (reference sequence). CDR3 protein: CASSLDGGGDTQYF. CDR3 in DNA: TGTGCCAGCAGCTTAGACGGGGGTGGAGATACGCAGTATTTT.

The CDR3, as DNA: TGCGCCAGCAGCATTATACAGGGGACCAACCATGAAAAACTGTTTTTT. It codes for CASSIIQGTNHEKLFF. J is TRBJ1-4 and V is TRBV10-1; TRBD1 matches at 7 bases. This CDR3 has 16 residues. CDR1 and CDR2 from the germline V gene are WNHNN and SYGVQD (reference sequence). After removal of 6 bases from V and 6 bases from J, the junction contained 13 bases not matched to a gene.

The count of this clone is one. The chain links TRBV7-3 to TRBJ2-2; 7 bases are a match to TRBD2. Germline V gene sequence: CDR1 SGHTA, CDR2 FQGTGA. CDR3 size: 19 residues. Trimming cost V 4 bases and J 3 bases; bases outside gene matches: 17. In DNA form, the CDR3 reads TGTGCCAGCAGCTCCGACCCTTCCCGCGGGGGAGTTGACACCGGGGAGCTGTTTTTT. Translating gives CASSSDPSRGGVDTGELFF. Looking up the rest from reference TRBV7-3 and TRBJ2-2 gives the full variable domain: GAGVSQTPSNKVTEKGKYVELRCDPISGHTALYWYRQSLGQGPEFLIYFQGTGAADDSGLPNDRFFAVRPEGSVSTLKIQRTERGDSAVYLCASSSDPSRGGVDTGELFFGEGSRLTVL.

The chain combines TRBV27 with TRBJ2-7, with D perhaps given as TRBD1 or TRBD2 (6 bases each). The CDR3 is made up of 16 amino acids. Germline CDR1 reads MNHEY; CDR2 reads SMNVEV (reference sequence). The germline V and J ends were trimmed by 3 bases and 2 bases, with 17 bases remaining between them. CDR3 sequence reads: CASSLGGRPIPYEQYF. The CDR3 coding sequence is TGTGCCAGCAGTTTGGGGGGCAGGCCGATTCCCTACGAGCAGTACTTC.

The chain is built from TRBV7-6 and TRBJ2-1; possible D gene TRBD2, 5 bases. From germline, CDR1 is SGHVS and CDR2 FNYEAQ. V lost 1 base to trimming and J lost 5 bases, with 12 bases between them. The CDR3 length is 15 residues. DNA of the CDR3: TGTGCCAGCAGCTTAGATGCAGCGGCCAACAATGAGCAGTTCTTC. This sequence encodes CASSLDAAANNEQFF.

The chain employs TRBV27 and TRBJ2-3; D ambiguous. Trimming pared 2 bases from V and 4 bases from J, leaving 10 bases between. CDR1 is MNHEY, CDR2 SMNVEV, per germline (reference sequence). The CDR3 runs to 14 residues. CDR3 sequence: CASSLLSWPDTQYF. The CDR3 region has the DNA TGTGCCAGCAGTTTACTTAGCTGGCCAGATACGCAGTATTTT.

The chain links TRBV5-1 to TRBJ2-7; no clear D. There are 14 residues in the CDR3. Germline V gene sequence: CDR1 SGHRS, CDR2 YFSETQ. V lost 1 base and J 9 bases, leaving 17 bases between the germline ends. The DNA for the CDR3 is TGCGCCAGCAGCTTGAGGAACTTCGCTACCGGGCAGTACTTC. It encodes CASSLRNFATGQYF.

The genes are TRBV27 and TRBJ2-7, with 12 nucleotides matching TRBD2. CDR3 length equals 13 residues. V lost 6 bases, J lost 7 bases, and 4 bases stayed unmatched. Germline V gene sequence: CDR1 MNHEY, CDR2 SMNVEV (reference sequence). The CDR3 region has the DNA TGTGCCAGCAGACCGACTAGCGGGAGTGAGCAGTACTTC. Its translation: CASRPTSGSEQYF.

The chain uses TRBV30 and TRBJ1-1, with a tentative D call TRBD1 (5 bases). The CDR3 is 13 amino acids. Trimming removed 1 base from V and 6 bases from J, with 12 bases in between. CDR1 and CDR2 from the germline V gene are GTSNPN and SVGIG (reference sequence). CDR3 bases: TGTGCCTGGAGTGCCGGGGCATCCCCTGAAGCTTTCTTT. Encoded protein: CAWSAGASPEAFF.

The gene calls are TRBV19 and TRBJ2-1; a possible D gene is TRBD1 (6 bases). Germline V lookup: CDR1 LNHDA, CDR2 SQIVND (reference sequence). The CDR3 has 15 amino acids. V was pared by 1 base and J by 6 bases, with 13 bases between. The CDR3, as DNA: TGTGCCAGTAGTATAGGCAGGGGAAGGGCCAATGAGCAGTTCTTC. Its protein is CASSIGRGRANEQFF.

This rearrangement joins TRBV6-5 to TRBJ1-5; 7 nucleotides agree with TRBD1. This CDR3 is built from 14 residues. J was trimmed by 0 bases and V by 6 bases; bases with no gene match: 2. Germline lookup yields CDR1 MNHEY and CDR2 SVGAGI. The CDR3 spells CASSGQDSNQPQHF. The CDR3 region has the DNA TGTGCCAGCAGCGGACAGGATAGCAATCAGCCCCAGCATTTT.

This clone was seen just once. The chain links TRBV24-1 to TRBJ2-2; 10 positions agree with TRBD1. CDR1 and CDR2 (germline): KGHDR, SFDVKD. J was trimmed by 3 bases and V by 0 bases; bases with no gene match: 0. This CDR3 is 16 amino acids long. This chain's CDR3 is CATSDLGQGDTGELFF. CDR3 DNA sequence: TGTGCCACCAGTGATTTGGGACAGGGGGACACCGGGGAGCTGTTTTTT.

The chain carries TRBV29-1 and TRBJ2-3; 11 bases line up with TRBD2. This CDR3 is 18 amino acids long. Germline V lookup: CDR1 SQVTM, CDR2 ANQGSEA. With 7 bases clipped from V and 0 bases from J, the junction kept 15 bases outside the gene matches. CDR3 bases: TGCAGCGCCTACTCGTCTAGCGGGGGGATTGGGAGCACAGATACGCAGTATTTT. Translating gives CSAYSSSGGIGSTDTQYF.

This clone was seen more than once but under ten times. The chain is built from TRBV2 and TRBJ1-5; D remains unclear. The CDR3 covers 12 residues. Germline V gene sequence: CDR1 SNHLY, CDR2 FYNNEI. Between the trimmed V and J ends, which lost 8 bases and 4 bases, there was a span of 9 bases. CDR3 loop: CASSDTNQPQHF. CDR3 sequence (DNA): TGTGCCAGCTCCGACACTAATCAGCCCCAGCATTTT.

The rearrangement links TRBV6-2 or TRBV6-3 to TRBJ2-7; possible D gene TRBD1, 5 bases. The V end lost 5 bases, the J end lost 3 bases, and 14 bases lay between the germline ends. CDR1 MNHEY and CDR2 SVGEGT come from the germline V gene. The CDR3 length is 14 residues. In nucleotides, the CDR3 is TGTGCCAGCAGTGACAGCTATAATTTCTACGAGCAGTACTTC. Translated: CASSDSYNFYEQYF.

This sequence joins TRBV19 and TRBJ2-5; perhaps TRBD2 as D (6 bases). CDR1 and CDR2 (germline): LNHDA, SQIVND (reference sequence). The CDR3 is made up of 14 amino acids. The V and J ends lost 1 base and 4 bases respectively, with 10 bases between them. This chain's CDR3 is CASSIGGVAETQYF. Here the CDR3 DNA reads TGTGCCAGTAGTATAGGGGGGGTCGCAGAGACCCAGTACTTC.

Only one count was recorded for this clone. The gene calls are TRBV13 and TRBJ2-7; 7 bases agree with TRBD1. V was clipped by 4 bases and J by 3 bases; unmatched bases: 6. Germline V lookup: CDR1 PRHDT, CDR2 FYEKMQ (reference sequence). The CDR3 covers 14 residues. CDR3 protein: CASSYSRDSYEQYF. The CDR3, as DNA: TGTGCCAGCAGCTACAGCCGGGACAGCTACGAGCAGTACTTC.